This TCR beta chain was sequenced during a study of identical twins. The CDR3 is made up of 16 amino acids. Germline values: CDR1 MNHEY, CDR2 SVGEGT. V gave up 2 bases and J gave up 8 bases; unmatched junction bases: 6. MiXCR, applied by TCRdb to the 5' RACE reads, yields one record per CDR3 protein. The table records 450,000 or so distinct CDR3 sequences, less than 25% of them present only once. This sample also belongs to another study, concerning T cells expressing NK-cell markers.

This clonotype was sampled from a woman between 18 and 29 years old in good health. The gene calls are TRBV6-2 or TRBV6-3 and TRBJ2-1; 13 bases align to TRBD2. Material: CD4+ T cells sorted from blood. Here the CDR3 reads CASSYRGTSGIYEQFF. CDR3 in DNA: TGTGCCAGCAGTTACAGGGGGACTAGCGGGATCTATGAGCAGTTCTTC.